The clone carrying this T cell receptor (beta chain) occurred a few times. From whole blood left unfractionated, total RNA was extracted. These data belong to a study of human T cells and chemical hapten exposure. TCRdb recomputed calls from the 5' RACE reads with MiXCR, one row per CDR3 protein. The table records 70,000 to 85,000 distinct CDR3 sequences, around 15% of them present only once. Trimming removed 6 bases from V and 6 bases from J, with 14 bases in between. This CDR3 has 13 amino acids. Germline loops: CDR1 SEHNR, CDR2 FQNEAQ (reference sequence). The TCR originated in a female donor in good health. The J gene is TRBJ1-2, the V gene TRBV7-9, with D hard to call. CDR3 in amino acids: CASSPDGGNGYTF. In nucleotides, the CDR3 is TGTGCCAGCAGTCCGGATGGAGGGAATGGCTACACCTTC.